This is a list of T cell receptor beta chains from one sample in a study of vaccination and CD4 T cells after COVID-19. Each CDR3 protein gets one entry after TCRdb re-called the PCR reads with MiXCR. The data show about 14,000 distinct CDR3 sequences, more than 35% seen once. These receptors are not linked to any known antigen. The sequences come from CD4+ T cells from blood, cultured in vitro, collected after SARS-CoV-2 vaccination. The receptors were sampled from a human donor who had recovered from COVID-19. The CDR3 runs from the conserved cysteine through the conserved F or W. The order of the fields is J gene, D gene, V gene, clone size, CDR3 protein, CDR3 DNA. The D gene is left open where the match is weak. Size values are once, few and many counts, or a class for expanded clones, and some rows have none.

TRBJ1-6,NA,TRBV6-2/TRBV6-3,NA,CASRARVDSPLHF,TGTGCCAGCAGGGCCCGTGTGGACTCACCCCTCCACTTT
TRBJ2-2,TRBD1,TRBV20-1,NA,CSARRTGANTGELFF,TGCAGTGCTAGAAGGACAGGGGCGAACACCGGGGAGCTGTTTTTT
TRBJ1-2,NA,TRBV7-2,NA,CASSSPLINYGYTF,TGTGCCAGCAGCTCCCCGCTGATAAACTATGGCTACACCTTC
TRBJ1-6,NA,TRBV19,few,CASSMRREIRSPLHF,TGTGCCAGTAGTATGCGGAGGGAGATTCGTTCACCCCTCCACTTT
TRBJ2-7,TRBD2,TRBV6-2/TRBV6-3,few,CASSYSGVAYEQYF,TGTGCCAGCAGTTATAGCGGGGTAGCCTACGAGCAGTACTTC
TRBJ2-6,TRBD1,TRBV27,few,CASSARQGAFGANVLTF,TGTGCCAGCAGTGCGCGACAGGGGGCTTTTGGGGCCAACGTCCTGACTTTC
TRBJ1-6,TRBD1,TRBV7-2,NA,CASSSPGGGLYSPLHF,TGTGCCAGCAGCTCACCAGGGGGGGGCCTATATTCACCCCTCCACTTT
TRBJ2-5,NA,TRBV7-9,few,CASSFGQPQETQYF,TGTGCCAGCAGCTTTGGACAGCCCCAAGAGACCCAGTACTTC
TRBJ2-7,NA,TRBV20-1,NA,CSARGDLSSYEQYF,TGCAGTGCTAGGGGGGACCTAAGCTCCTACGAGCAGTACTTC
TRBJ2-1,TRBD2,TRBV20-1,NA,CSGAGGVSYNEQFF,TGCAGTGGAGCGGGGGGCGTCTCCTACAATGAGCAGTTCTTC